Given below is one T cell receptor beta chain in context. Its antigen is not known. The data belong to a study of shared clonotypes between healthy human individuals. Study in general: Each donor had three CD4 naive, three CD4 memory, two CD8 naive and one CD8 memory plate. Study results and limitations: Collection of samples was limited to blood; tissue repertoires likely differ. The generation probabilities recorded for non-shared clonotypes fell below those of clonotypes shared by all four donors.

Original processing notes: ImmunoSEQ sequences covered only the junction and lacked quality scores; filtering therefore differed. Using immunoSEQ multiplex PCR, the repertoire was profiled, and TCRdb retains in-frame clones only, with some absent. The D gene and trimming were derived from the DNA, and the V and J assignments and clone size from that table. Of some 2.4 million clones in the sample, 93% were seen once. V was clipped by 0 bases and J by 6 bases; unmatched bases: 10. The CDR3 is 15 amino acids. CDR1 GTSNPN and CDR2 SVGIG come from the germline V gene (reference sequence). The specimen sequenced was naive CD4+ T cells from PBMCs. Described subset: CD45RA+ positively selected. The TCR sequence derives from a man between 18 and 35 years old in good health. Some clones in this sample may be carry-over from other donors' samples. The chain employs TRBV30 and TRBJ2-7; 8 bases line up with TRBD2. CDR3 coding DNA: TGTGCCTGGAGTGTCCCGGGACTAGTGGCGCGCGAGCAGTACTTC. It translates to CAWSVPGLVAREQYF.